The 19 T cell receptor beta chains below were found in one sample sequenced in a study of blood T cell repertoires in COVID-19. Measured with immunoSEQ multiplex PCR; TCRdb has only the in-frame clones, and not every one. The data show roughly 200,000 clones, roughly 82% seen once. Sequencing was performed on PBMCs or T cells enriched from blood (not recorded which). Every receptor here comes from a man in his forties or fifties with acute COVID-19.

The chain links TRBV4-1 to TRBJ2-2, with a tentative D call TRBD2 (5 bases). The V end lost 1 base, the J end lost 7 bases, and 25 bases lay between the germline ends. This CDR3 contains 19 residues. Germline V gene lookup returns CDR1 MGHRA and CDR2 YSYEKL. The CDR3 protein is CASSQGRFREPGRVGELFF. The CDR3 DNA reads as TGCGCCAGCAGCCAAGGCCGGTTCCGGGAACCCGGAAGGGTCGGGGAGCTGTTTTTT.

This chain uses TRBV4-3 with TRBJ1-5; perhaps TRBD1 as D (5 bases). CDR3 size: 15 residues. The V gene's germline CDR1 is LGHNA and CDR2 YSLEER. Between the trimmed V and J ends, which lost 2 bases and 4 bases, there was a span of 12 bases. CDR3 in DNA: TGCGCCAGCAGCCAAAACCCAGGGTCGAATCAGCCCCAGCATTTT. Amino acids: CASSQNPGSNQPQHF.

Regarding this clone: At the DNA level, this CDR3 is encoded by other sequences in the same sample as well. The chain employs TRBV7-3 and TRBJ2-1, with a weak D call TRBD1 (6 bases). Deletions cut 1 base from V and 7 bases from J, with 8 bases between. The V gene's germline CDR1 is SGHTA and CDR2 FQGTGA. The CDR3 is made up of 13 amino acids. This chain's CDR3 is CASSLNQGNEQFF. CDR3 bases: TGTGCCAGCAGCTTAAACCAGGGGAATGAGCAGTTCTTC.

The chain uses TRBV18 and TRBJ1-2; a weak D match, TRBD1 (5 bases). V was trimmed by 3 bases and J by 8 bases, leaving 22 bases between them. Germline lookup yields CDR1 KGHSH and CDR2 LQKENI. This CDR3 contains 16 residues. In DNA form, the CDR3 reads TGTGCCAGCTCACCCCACCCTCGACAGAATTCGGGCGGCTACACCTTC. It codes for CASSPHPRQNSGGYTF.

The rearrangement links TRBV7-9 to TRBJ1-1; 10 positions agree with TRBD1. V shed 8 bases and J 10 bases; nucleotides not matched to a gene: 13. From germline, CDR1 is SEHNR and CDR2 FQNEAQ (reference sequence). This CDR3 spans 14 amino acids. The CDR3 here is CASSPRGGTGVAFF. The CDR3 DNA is TGTGCCAGCTCTCCAAGGGGCGGGACAGGGGTAGCTTTCTTT.

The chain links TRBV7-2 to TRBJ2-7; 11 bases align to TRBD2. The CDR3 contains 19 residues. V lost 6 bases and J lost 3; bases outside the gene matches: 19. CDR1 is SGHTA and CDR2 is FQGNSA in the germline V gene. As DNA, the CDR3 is TGTGCCAGCAGTCGAAGTTCCCCCAAAACTAGCGGGAGTATCTACGAGCAGTACTTC. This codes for CASSRSSPKTSGSIYEQYF.

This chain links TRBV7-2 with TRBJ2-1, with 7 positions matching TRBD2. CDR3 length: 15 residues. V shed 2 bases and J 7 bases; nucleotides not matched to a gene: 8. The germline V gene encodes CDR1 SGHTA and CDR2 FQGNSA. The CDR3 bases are TGTGCCAGCAGCTTACACCGGGACTATCAAAATGAGCAGTTCTTC. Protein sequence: CASSLHRDYQNEQFF. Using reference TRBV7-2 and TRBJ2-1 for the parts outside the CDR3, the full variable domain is GAGVSQSPSNKVTEKGKDVELRCDPISGHTALYWYRQSLGQGLEFLIYFQGNSAPDKSGLPSDRFSAERTGGSVSTLTIQRTQQEDSAVYLCASSLHRDYQNEQFFGPGTRLTVL.

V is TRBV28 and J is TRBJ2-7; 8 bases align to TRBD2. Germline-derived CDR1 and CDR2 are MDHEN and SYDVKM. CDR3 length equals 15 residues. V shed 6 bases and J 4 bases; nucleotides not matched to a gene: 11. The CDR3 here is CASSPPGRGAYEQYF. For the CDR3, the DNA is TGTGCCAGCAGCCCGCCCGGGAGGGGCGCTTACGAGCAGTACTTC. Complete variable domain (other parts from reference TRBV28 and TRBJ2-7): DVKVTQSSRYLVKRTGEKVFLECVQDMDHENMFWYRQDPGLGLRLIYFSYDVKMKEKGDIPEGYSVSREKKERFSLILESASTNQTSMYLCASSPPGRGAYEQYFGPGTRLTVT.

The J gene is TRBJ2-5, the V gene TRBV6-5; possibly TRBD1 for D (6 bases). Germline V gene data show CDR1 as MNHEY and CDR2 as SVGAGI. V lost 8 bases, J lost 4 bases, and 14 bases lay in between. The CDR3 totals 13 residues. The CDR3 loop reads CASSPRRGETQYF. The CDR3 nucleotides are TGTGCCAGCTCCCCCCGCAGGGGAGAGACCCAGTACTTC.

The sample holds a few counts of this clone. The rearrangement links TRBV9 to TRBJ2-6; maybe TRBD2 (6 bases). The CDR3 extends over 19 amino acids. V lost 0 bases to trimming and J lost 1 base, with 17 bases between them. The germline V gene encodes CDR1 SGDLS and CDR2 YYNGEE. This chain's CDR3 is CASSVASASAGSGANVLTF. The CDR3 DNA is TGTGCCAGCAGCGTAGCATCGGCTAGCGCCGGGTCTGGGGCCAACGTCCTGACTTTC. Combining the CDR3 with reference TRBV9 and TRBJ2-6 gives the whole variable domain DSGVTQTPKHLITATGQRVTLRCSPRSGDLSVYWYQQSLDQGLQFLIQYYNGEERAKGNILERFSAQQFPDLHSELNLSSLELGDSALYFCASSVASASAGSGANVLTFGAGSRLTVL.

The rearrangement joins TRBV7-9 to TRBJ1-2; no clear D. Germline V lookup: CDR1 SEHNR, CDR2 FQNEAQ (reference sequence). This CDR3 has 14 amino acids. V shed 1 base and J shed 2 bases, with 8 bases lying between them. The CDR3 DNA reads TGTGCCAGCAGCTTAGGGGGAGTAAACTATGGCTACACCTTC. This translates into CASSLGGVNYGYTF. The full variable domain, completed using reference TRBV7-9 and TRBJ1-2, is DTGVSQNPRHKITKRGQNVTFRCDPISEHNRLYWYRQTLGQGPEFLTYFQNEAQLEKSRLLSDRFSAERPKGSFSTLEIQRTEQGDSAMYLCASSLGGVNYGYTFGSGTRLTVV.

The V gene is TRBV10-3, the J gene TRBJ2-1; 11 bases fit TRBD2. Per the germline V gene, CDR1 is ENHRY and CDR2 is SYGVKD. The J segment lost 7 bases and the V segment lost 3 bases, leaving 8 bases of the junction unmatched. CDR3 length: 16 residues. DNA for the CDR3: TGTGCCATCAGTGACATACTAGCGGGAGAAGGGAATGAGCAGTTCTTC. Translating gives CAISDILAGEGNEQFF.

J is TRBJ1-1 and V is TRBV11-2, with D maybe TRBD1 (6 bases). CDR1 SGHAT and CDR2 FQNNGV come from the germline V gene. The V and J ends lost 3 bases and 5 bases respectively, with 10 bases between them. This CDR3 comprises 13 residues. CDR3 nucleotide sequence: TGTGCCAGCAGCTTTAACAGGGAAACTGAAGCTTTCTTT. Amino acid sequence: CASSFNRETEAFF.

CDR3 amino acids: CASSKVGGDDTQYF. The CDR3 nucleotides are TGTGCCAGCAGCAAAGTAGGGGGTGACGATACGCAGTATTTT. This rearrangement joins TRBV21-1 to TRBJ2-3; TRBD1, the table's D call, lacks a check against the DNA. TRBV21-1 is a listed pseudogene. CDR3 length: 14 residues.

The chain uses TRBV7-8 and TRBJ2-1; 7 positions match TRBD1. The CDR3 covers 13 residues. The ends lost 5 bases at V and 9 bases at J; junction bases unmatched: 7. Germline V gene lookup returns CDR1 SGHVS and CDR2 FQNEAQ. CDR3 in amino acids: CASSPDRVGEQFF. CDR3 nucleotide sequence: TGTGCCAGCAGCCCAGACAGGGTCGGTGAGCAGTTCTTC. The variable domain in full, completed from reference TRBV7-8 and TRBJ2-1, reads GAGVSQSPRYKVAKRGQDVALRCDPISGHVSLFWYQQALGQGPEFLTYFQNEAQLDKSGLPSDRFFAERPEGSVSTLKIQRTQQEDSAVYLCASSPDRVGEQFFGPGTRLTVL.

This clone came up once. The CDR3 sequence is CAISVTGVATEAFF. In nucleotides, the CDR3 is TGTGCCATCAGTGTGACAGGGGTGGCCACTGAAGCTTTCTTT. The genes are TRBV10-3 and TRBJ1-1; 8 bases map to TRBD1. The length of the CDR3 is 14 residues. V lost 4 bases, J lost 4 bases, and 5 bases stayed unmatched. CDR1 ENHRY and CDR2 SYGVKD come from the germline V gene.

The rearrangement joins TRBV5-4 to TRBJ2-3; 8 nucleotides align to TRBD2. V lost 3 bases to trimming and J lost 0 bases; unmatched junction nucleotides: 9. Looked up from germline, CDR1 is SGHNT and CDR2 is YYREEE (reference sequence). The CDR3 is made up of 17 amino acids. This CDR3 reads CASSSVSGRSSTDTQYF. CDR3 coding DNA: TGTGCCAGCAGCTCGGTGAGCGGGAGAAGTAGCACAGATACGCAGTATTTT.

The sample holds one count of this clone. CDR3 coding DNA: TGTGCCAGCAGCCAAGGCGGACTAGCGGGAGTCTTCGATGAGCAGTTCTTC. Protein product: CASSQGGLAGVFDEQFF. This rearrangement joins TRBV4-2 to TRBJ2-1, with 13 nucleotides matching TRBD2. Looked up from germline, CDR1 is LGHNA and CDR2 is YNFKEQ. The V gene end was trimmed by 1 base and the J gene end by 8 bases; junction bases not matched to a gene: 8. The CDR3 totals 17 residues.

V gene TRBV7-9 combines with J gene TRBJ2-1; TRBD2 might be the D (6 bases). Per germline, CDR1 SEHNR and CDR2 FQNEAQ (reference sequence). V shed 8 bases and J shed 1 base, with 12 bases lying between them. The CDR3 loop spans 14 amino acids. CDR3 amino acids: CASSHGGSYNEQFF. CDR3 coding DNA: TGTGCCAGCTCGCACGGGGGTTCCTACAATGAGCAGTTCTTC. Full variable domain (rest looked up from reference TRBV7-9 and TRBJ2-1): DTGVSQNPRHKITKRGQNVTFRCDPISEHNRLYWYRQTLGQGPEFLTYFQNEAQLEKSRLLSDRFSAERPKGSFSTLEIQRTEQGDSAMYLCASSHGGSYNEQFFGPGTRLTVL.